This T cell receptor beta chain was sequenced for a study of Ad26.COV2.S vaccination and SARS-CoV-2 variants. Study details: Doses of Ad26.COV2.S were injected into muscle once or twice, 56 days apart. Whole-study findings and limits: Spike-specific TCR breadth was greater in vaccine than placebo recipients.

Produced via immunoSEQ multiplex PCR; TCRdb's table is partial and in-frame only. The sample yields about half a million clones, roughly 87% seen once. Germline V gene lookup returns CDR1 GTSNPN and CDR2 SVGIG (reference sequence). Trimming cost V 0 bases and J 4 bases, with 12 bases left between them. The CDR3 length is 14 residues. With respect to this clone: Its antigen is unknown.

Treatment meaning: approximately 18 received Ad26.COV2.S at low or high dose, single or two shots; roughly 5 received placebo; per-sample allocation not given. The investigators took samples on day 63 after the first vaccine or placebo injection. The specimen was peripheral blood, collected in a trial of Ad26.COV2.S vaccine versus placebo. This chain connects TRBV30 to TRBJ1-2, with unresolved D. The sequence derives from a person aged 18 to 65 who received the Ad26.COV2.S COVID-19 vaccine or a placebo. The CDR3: CAWSVPQRIYGYTF. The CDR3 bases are TGTGCCTGGAGTGTACCGCAGCGGATCTATGGCTACACCTTC.